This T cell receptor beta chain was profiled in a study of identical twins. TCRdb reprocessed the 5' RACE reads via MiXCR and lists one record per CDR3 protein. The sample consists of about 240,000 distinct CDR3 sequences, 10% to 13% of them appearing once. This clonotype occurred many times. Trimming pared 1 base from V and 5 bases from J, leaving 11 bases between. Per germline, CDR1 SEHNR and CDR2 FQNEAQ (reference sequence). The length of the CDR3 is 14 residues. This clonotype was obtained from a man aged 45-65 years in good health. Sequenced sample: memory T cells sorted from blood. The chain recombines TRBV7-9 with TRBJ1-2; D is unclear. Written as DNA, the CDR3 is TGTGCCAGCAGCTTAGGAACCAGAGCTTATGGCTACACCTTC. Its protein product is CASSLGTRAYGYTF. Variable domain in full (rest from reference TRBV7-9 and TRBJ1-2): DTGVSQNPRHKITKRGQNVTFRCDPISEHNRLYWYRQTLGQGPEFLTYFQNEAQLEKSRLLSDRFSAERPKGSFSTLEIQRTEQGDSAMYLCASSLGTRAYGYTFGSGTRLTVV.